Below are 27 T cell receptor beta chains sequenced from a single sample in a study of CD8+ T cells in alopecia areata. Once RNA had been extracted, it was reverse transcribed into cDNA to act as the sequencing template. The repertoire was sequenced with immunoSEQ multiplex PCR; TCRdb's copy has only in-frame clones and lacks some. The data contain 150,000 to 200,000 clones, 55% of them singletons. Sequenced material: CD4+ T cells sorted from blood. The receptors were sampled from a human donor in good health.

V and J are TRBV27 and TRBJ2-4, with D possibly TRBD2 on 6 matching bases. V dropped 7 bases and J dropped 0 bases, with 10 bases sitting between them. The CDR3 runs 14 residues. Germline V gives CDR1 MNHEY, CDR2 SMNVEV (reference sequence). The CDR3 sequence: CASKAGSAKNIQYF. In DNA, the CDR3 is TGTGCCAGCAAAGCGGGTTCAGCCAAAAACATTCAGTACTTC.

V and J are TRBV29-1 and TRBJ1-2, with D perhaps matching TRBD1 (5 bases). CDR3 length equals 10 residues. Per the germline V gene, CDR1 is SQVTM and CDR2 is ANQGSEA. V lost 0 bases, J lost 14 bases, and 10 bases lay in between. The CDR3, as DNA: TGCAGCGTTGAAGATGGGGCTGGGACCTTC. This gives the protein CSVEDGAGTF.

The chain couples TRBV4-1 to TRBJ1-2; D not certain. Trimming took off 3 bases at V and 2 bases at J, with 10 bases between the two ends. Germline V gene sequence: CDR1 MGHRA, CDR2 YSYEKL. The CDR3 covers 14 residues. The CDR3 is CASSHRVGNYGYTF. The CDR3 DNA reads TGCGCCAGCAGCCATCGGGTGGGGAACTATGGCTACACCTTC.

This clone was detected once. The chain uses TRBV7-8 and TRBJ1-4; possibly TRBD1 for D (6 bases). Germline CDR1 SGHVS, CDR2 FQNEAQ. Deletions cut 1 base from V and 9 bases from J, with 18 bases between. This CDR3 has 16 amino acids. The DNA of the CDR3 is TGTGCCAGCAGCTTAGAGAGACAGGCCGAATCGCAAAAACTGTTTTTT. Translated, it gives CASSLERQAESQKLFF.

V and J are TRBV6-5 and TRBJ2-1; the D is unclear. The CDR3 is 13 amino acids. In germline, CDR1 is MNHEY, CDR2 SVGAGI. V shed 7 bases and J shed 0 bases, with 7 bases lying between them. In DNA form, the CDR3 reads TGTGCCAGCACCCTAAGCTCCTACAATGAGCAGTTCTTC. Residues: CASTLSSYNEQFF.

This clone occurred a few times. The chain couples TRBV25-1 to TRBJ2-7; the D gene is possibly TRBD1 (5 bases). Trimming left V 5 bases short and J 6 bases short, with 8 bases between. The CDR3 spans 11 residues. Germline V gene sequence: CDR1 MGHDK, CDR2 SYGVNS. DNA for the CDR3: TGTGCCAGCAGTACCAGGGCCGAGCAGTACTTC. Translating it yields CASSTRAEQYF.

The chain couples TRBV10-2 to TRBJ1-4; no reliable D call. The germline gives CDR1 WSHSY, CDR2 SAAADI. Trimming removed 7 bases at V and 5 bases at J, with 11 bases between. The CDR3 totals 13 residues. CDR3 sequence: CASTGRPNEKLFF. DNA for the CDR3: TGCGCCAGCACTGGACGGCCAAATGAAAAACTGTTTTTT.

The rearrangement joins TRBV4-1 to TRBJ1-1; D is unclear. The V gene lost 6 bases and the J gene lost 0 bases, with 8 bases spanning the gap. CDR1 and CDR2 (germline): MGHRA, YSYEKL. The CDR3 covers 13 residues. The CDR3 spells CASRFRLNTEAFF. As DNA, the CDR3 is TGCGCCAGCAGATTCCGCCTGAACACTGAAGCTTTCTTT.

V usage is TRBV30 and J usage is TRBJ1-4; 7 nucleotides align to TRBD1. CDR1 is GTSNPN, CDR2 SVGIG, per germline (reference sequence). The CDR3 is made up of 15 amino acids. J gave up 0 bases and V 5 bases, and 6 bases lay outside the gene matches. The CDR3: CAWRTGVATNEKLFF. The CDR3 DNA reads TGTGCCTGGCGGACAGGCGTTGCAACTAATGAAAAACTGTTTTTT.

The chain has TRBV9 and TRBJ1-2, with no clear D. This CDR3 has 13 residues. Germline V gene data show CDR1 as SGDLS and CDR2 as YYNGEE. V was clipped by 3 bases and J by 4 bases, with 10 bases between them. The CDR3 coding sequence is TGTGCCAGCAGCGCGCGTAATTCCTATGGCTACACCTTC. Its protein is CASSARNSYGYTF.

The V call is TRBV4-1, the J call TRBJ2-7; D not certain. Trimming shortened V by 0 bases and J by 5 bases, and 11 bases separated the two germline ends. The CDR3 loop spans 14 amino acids. The V gene's germline CDR1 is MGHRA and CDR2 YSYEKL. CDR3 sequence (DNA): TGCGCCAGCAGCCAAGATACTGTAAGGGACGAGCAGTACTTC. Amino acids: CASSQDTVRDEQYF.

This clone was picked up a small number of times. The chain couples TRBV5-6 to TRBJ2-7, with D possibly matching TRBD2 (5 bases). V shed 0 bases and J shed 2 bases, with 6 bases lying between them. Per germline, CDR1 SGHDT and CDR2 YYEEEE. This CDR3 has 13 residues. Here the CDR3 reads CASSLVSAYEQYF. DNA of the CDR3: TGTGCCAGCAGCTTGGTTAGCGCCTACGAGCAGTACTTC. Full variable domain (missing parts from reference TRBV5-6 and TRBJ2-7): DAGVTQSPTHLIKTRGQQVTLRCSPKSGHDTVSWYQQALGQGPQFIFQYYEEEERQRGNFPDRFSGHQFPNYSSELNVNALLLGDSALYLCASSLVSAYEQYFGPGTRLTVT.

This clone was counted a few times. The J gene is TRBJ2-5, the V gene TRBV29-1; D ambiguous. The CDR3 runs to 14 residues. Germline CDR1 SQVTM, CDR2 ANQGSEA. Trimming took off 6 bases at V and 5 bases at J, with 19 bases between the two ends. CDR3 nucleotide sequence: TGCAGCGTGGCCCCCGTGGTCGGACGTGAGACCCAGTACTTC. Its protein is CSVAPVVGRETQYF. The full variable domain, rest sourced from reference TRBV29-1 and TRBJ2-5, is SAVISQKPSRDICQRGTSLTIQCQVDSQVTMMFWYRQQPGQSLTLIATANQGSEATYESGFVIDKFPISRPNLTFSTLTVSNMSPEDSSIYLCSVAPVVGRETQYFGPGTRLLVL.

The chain couples TRBV6-5 to TRBJ1-1; D is possibly TRBD1 (5 bases). Germline lookup yields CDR1 MNHEY and CDR2 SVGAGI. CDR3 length: 12 residues. The V end lost 4 bases, the J end lost 8 bases, and 11 bases lay between the germline ends. CDR3 in amino acids: CASSSTTEEAFF. CDR3 in DNA: TGTGCCAGCAGTTCCACGACAGAGGAAGCTTTCTTT.

This chain joins TRBV29-1 and TRBJ1-2, with D unresolved. Germline CDR1 reads SQVTM; CDR2 reads ANQGSEA. The CDR3 is made up of 12 amino acids. Trimming removed 3 bases from V and 2 bases from J, with 7 bases in between. The CDR3 DNA is TGCAGCGTTGAGTCTGGGAACTATGGCTACACCTTC. Amino acids: CSVESGNYGYTF.

This clone showed up just a few times. CDR3 sequence: CSIRKGGAYEQYF. In DNA, the CDR3 is TGCAGCATCCGAAAGGGGGGGGCCTACGAGCAGTACTTC. The chain carries TRBV29-1 and TRBJ2-7; weak D call: TRBD2 (7 bases). The CDR3 covers 13 residues. Trimming cost V 8 bases and J 2 bases, with 16 bases left between them. CDR1 SQVTM and CDR2 ANQGSEA come from the germline V gene.

This clone was found many times. The gene calls are TRBV7-6 and TRBJ2-1; either TRBD1 or TRBD2 may fit D (5 bases each). This CDR3 has 15 residues. V lost 1 base and J lost 9, with 16 bases in between. Looked up from germline, CDR1 is SGHVS and CDR2 is FNYEAQ. The CDR3 coding sequence is TGTGCCAGCAGCTTAGGCCCGGACGAGAGGGGTGAGCAGTTCTTC. Translated, it gives CASSLGPDERGEQFF.

This clone was counted ten times or more. The chain is built from TRBV2 and TRBJ1-5; 7 positions agree with TRBD1. This CDR3 has 14 amino acids. Germline V lookup: CDR1 SNHLY, CDR2 FYNNEI. The V gene end was trimmed by 3 bases and the J gene end by 1 base; junction bases not matched to a gene: 0. The CDR3 here is CASSETGSNQPQHF. CDR3 in DNA: TGTGCCAGCAGTGAGACAGGGAGCAATCAGCCCCAGCATTTT.

The V gene is TRBV29-1, the J gene TRBJ2-7, with D maybe TRBD2 (6 bases). The CDR3 spans 14 residues. CDR1 and CDR2 (germline): SQVTM, ANQGSEA. The CDR3 protein is CRRWEEISSYEQYF. The CDR3 DNA follows: TGCAGGAGATGGGAGGAAATAAGCTCCTACGAGCAGTACTTC.

The chain has TRBV29-1 and TRBJ1-4; TRBD1 agrees at 8 bases. This CDR3 spans 12 amino acids. CDR1 and CDR2 (germline): SQVTM, ANQGSEA. The V segment lost 5 bases and the J segment 8 bases; nucleotides outside the gene matches: 4. The CDR3 DNA is TGCAGCGTTCGGACAGGGCCCGAAAAACTGTTTTTT. Translated: CSVRTGPEKLFF.

In this sample, this clone turned up a few times. The rearrangement uses TRBV18 and TRBJ2-7, with D perhaps matching TRBD1 or TRBD2 (5 bases each). The CDR3 runs 14 residues. CDR1 is KGHSH and CDR2 is LQKENI in the germline V gene. V lost 1 base to trimming and J lost 7 bases, with 14 bases between them. The chain's CDR3 is CASSPQGTMGEQYF. The CDR3 region has the DNA TGTGCCAGCTCACCACAGGGGACCATGGGAGAGCAGTACTTC.

V gene TRBV2 combines with J gene TRBJ2-1, with D possibly being TRBD2 (6 bases). The V end was cut by 4 bases, the J end by 9 bases, with 13 bases between. The germline gives CDR1 SNHLY, CDR2 FYNNEI. The CDR3 totals 13 residues. The CDR3 DNA follows: TGTGCCAGCAGTGTATTAGCGGAGACTGAGCAGTTCTTC. It yields the protein CASSVLAETEQFF.

This chain's CDR3 is CASRKDGTNTEAFF. CDR3 coding DNA: TGTGCCAGCAGGAAGGACGGTACCAACACTGAAGCTTTCTTT. V usage is TRBV6-5 and J usage is TRBJ1-1; D remains unclear. CDR3 length: 14 amino acids. The V end lost 6 bases, the J end lost 2 bases, and 13 bases lay between the germline ends. Looked up from germline, CDR1 is MNHEY and CDR2 is SVGAGI.

J is TRBJ2-4 and V is TRBV4-1; 8 bases map to TRBD1. Trimming took 1 base from V and 0 from J; bases not matched to a gene: 5. The germline V gene has CDR1 MGHRA and CDR2 YSYEKL. The CDR3 contains 17 residues. The CDR3 loop is CASSQVWDRLAKNIQYF. The CDR3 bases are TGCGCCAGCAGCCAAGTTTGGGACAGGCTAGCCAAAAACATTCAGTACTTC.

V is TRBV30 and J is TRBJ2-3; the D call may be TRBD1 or TRBD2 (5 bases each). CDR1 is GTSNPN, CDR2 SVGIG, per germline (reference sequence). Trimming left V 7 bases short and J 0 bases short, with 11 bases between. The CDR3 contains 13 residues. In nucleotides, the CDR3 is TGTGCCTCCCCGGGACCCAGCACAGATACGCAGTATTTT. It encodes CASPGPSTDTQYF.

The chain carries TRBV5-1 and TRBJ2-7, with D tentatively TRBD2 (6 bases). There are 13 residues in the CDR3. Germline V CDR1 and CDR2: SGHRS, YFSETQ. The ends were cut back, 5 bases at V and 1 base at J, with 10 bases in the middle. CDR3: CASSGTGSYEQYF. For the CDR3, the DNA is TGCGCCAGCAGTGGGACTGGTTCCTACGAGCAGTACTTC.

The V gene is TRBV5-1, the J gene TRBJ2-2; 13 nucleotides line up with TRBD2. CDR3 size: 17 residues. The germline V gene encodes CDR1 SGHRS and CDR2 YFSETQ. Trimming cost V 5 bases and J 4 bases; bases outside gene matches: 8. In DNA form, the CDR3 reads TGCGCCAGCAGGTGGACTAGCGGGAGCCCGACCACCGGGGAGCTGTTTTTT. It yields the protein CASRWTSGSPTTGELFF. Combining the CDR3 with reference TRBV5-1 and TRBJ2-2 gives the whole variable domain KAGVTQTPRYLIKTRGQQVTLSCSPISGHRSVSWYQQTPGQGLQFLFEYFSETQRNKGNFPGRFSGRQFSNSRSEMNVSTLELGDSALYLCASRWTSGSPTTGELFFGEGSRLTVL.